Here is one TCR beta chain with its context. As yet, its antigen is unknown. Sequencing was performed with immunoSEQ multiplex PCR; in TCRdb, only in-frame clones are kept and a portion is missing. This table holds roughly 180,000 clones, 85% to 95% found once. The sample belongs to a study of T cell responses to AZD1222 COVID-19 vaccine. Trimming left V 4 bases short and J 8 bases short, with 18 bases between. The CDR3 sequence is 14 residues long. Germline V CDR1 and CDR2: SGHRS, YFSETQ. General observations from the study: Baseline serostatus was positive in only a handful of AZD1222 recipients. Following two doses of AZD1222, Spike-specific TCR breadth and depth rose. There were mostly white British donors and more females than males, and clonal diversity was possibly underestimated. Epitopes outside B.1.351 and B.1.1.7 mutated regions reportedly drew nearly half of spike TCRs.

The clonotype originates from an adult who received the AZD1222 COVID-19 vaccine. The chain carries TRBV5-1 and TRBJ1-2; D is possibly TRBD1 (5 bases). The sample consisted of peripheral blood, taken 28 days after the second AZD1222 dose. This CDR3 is CASSPPGQGHGYTF. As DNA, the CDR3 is TGCGCCAGCAGCCCCCCTGGGCAGGGTCACGGCTACACCTTC. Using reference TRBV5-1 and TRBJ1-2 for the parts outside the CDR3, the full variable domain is KAGVTQTPRYLIKTRGQQVTLSCSPISGHRSVSWYQQTPGQGLQFLFEYFSETQRNKGNFPGRFSGRQFSNSRSEMNVSTLELGDSALYLCASSPPGQGHGYTFGSGTRLTVV.